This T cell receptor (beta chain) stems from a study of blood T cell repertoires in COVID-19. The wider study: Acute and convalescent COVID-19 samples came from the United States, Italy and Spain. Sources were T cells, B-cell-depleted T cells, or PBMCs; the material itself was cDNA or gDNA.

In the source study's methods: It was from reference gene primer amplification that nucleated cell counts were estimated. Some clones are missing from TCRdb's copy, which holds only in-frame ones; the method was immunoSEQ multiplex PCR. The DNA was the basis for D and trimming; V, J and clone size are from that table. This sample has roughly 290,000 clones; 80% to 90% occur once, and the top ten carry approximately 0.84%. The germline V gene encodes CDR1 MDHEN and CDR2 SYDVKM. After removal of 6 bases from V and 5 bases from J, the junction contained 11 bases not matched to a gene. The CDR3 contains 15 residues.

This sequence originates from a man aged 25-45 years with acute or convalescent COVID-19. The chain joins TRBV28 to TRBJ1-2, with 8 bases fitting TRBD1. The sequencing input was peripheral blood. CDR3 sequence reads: CASRREGTGDYGYTF. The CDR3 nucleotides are TGTGCCAGCAGACGCGAAGGGACAGGTGATTATGGCTACACCTTC.